The entry that follows covers one T cell receptor (beta chain) sequence. Antigen unknown. This record comes from a study of T-cell memory formation after mild COVID-19. Notes on the study in general: Confirmation of SARS-CoV-2 specificity was lacking for second-wave clones peaking day 37. Pre-infection memory already had some responding clones, implying cross-reactive memory joined. Most CD4+ clones that shrank were in CM and EM, while CD8+ ones turned up in EMRA. There was a balanced CD4/CD8 profile in clones contracting day 15 to 85, and later expanders leaned CD4+.

TCRdb called the 5' RACE reads again in MiXCR, with one record for every CDR3 protein. Here the sample spans 400,000 or so distinct CDR3 sequences, 15% to 25% being singletons. The V end was cut by 6 bases, the J end by 3 bases, with 6 bases between. This CDR3 has 12 residues. Germline lookup yields CDR1 SEHNR and CDR2 FQNEAQ (reference sequence). The source material was PBMCs or a T cell subset sorted from them (not recorded which). V and J are TRBV7-9 and TRBJ1-3; D uncertain. The TCR was taken from an adult woman who had mild COVID-19 (a few samples of this study predate the infection). Cell type and time point are not known. CDR3 in amino acids: CASRLGGNTIYF. The CDR3 DNA is TGTGCCAGCAGGTTGGGTGGAAACACCATATATTTT.